What follows are 26 T cell receptor beta chains derived from one specimen sequenced in a study of blood T cell repertoires in COVID-19. Clones were sequenced by immunoSEQ multiplex PCR, and TCRdb holds only the in-frame ones, with some missing. The sample records 200,000 to 250,000 clones, 89% being singletons. Source material: peripheral blood. These receptors all come from a middle-aged woman with acute or convalescent COVID-19.

The CDR3 is CASASFYRGGGNQPQHF. CDR3 DNA sequence: TGTGCCAGCGCATCGTTTTACAGAGGGGGTGGCAATCAGCCCCAGCATTTT. J is TRBJ1-5 and V is TRBV2; possibly TRBD1 for D (6 bases). The CDR3 spans 17 residues. V was shortened by 8 bases and J by 2 bases, with 22 bases between the two germline ends. Germline V gives CDR1 SNHLY, CDR2 FYNNEI.

This sequence joins TRBV5-1 and TRBJ2-5; TRBD1 might be the D (5 bases). CDR3 length equals 17 residues. The V gene's germline CDR1 is SGHRS and CDR2 YFSETQ. Trimming left V 0 bases short and J 5 bases short, with 20 bases between. CDR3 protein: CASSLAMIGGAGETQYF. CDR3 nucleotide sequence: TGCGCCAGCAGCTTGGCCATGATCGGTGGGGCAGGGGAGACCCAGTACTTC. The full variable domain, with the rest looked up from reference TRBV5-1 and TRBJ2-5, is KAGVTQTPRYLIKTRGQQVTLSCSPISGHRSVSWYQQTPGQGLQFLFEYFSETQRNKGNFPGRFSGRQFSNSRSEMNVSTLELGDSALYLCASSLAMIGGAGETQYFGPGTRLLVL.

The gene calls are TRBV9 and TRBJ1-5; TRBD1 aligns across 7 bases. The CDR3 contains 14 residues. With 4 bases clipped from V and 5 bases from J, the junction kept 6 bases outside the gene matches. Per the germline V gene, CDR1 is SGDLS and CDR2 is YYNGEE. The CDR3 region is CASSPGDRDQPQHF. The CDR3 DNA sequence: TGTGCCAGCAGCCCCGGGGACAGAGATCAGCCCCAGCATTTT.

The rearrangement uses TRBV24-1 and TRBJ2-3; possibly TRBD2 for D (6 bases). The V gene's germline CDR1 is KGHDR and CDR2 SFDVKD. The V end lost 8 bases, the J end lost 3 bases, and 17 bases lay between the germline ends. The CDR3 extends over 15 amino acids. The CDR3 nucleotides read TGTGCCACCACCCCGGGGGTAGGTGGGACAGATACGCAGTATTTT. It codes for CATTPGVGGTDTQYF.

In its sample, this clone was seen a few times. The chain joins TRBV6-5 to TRBJ1-5, with D perhaps matching TRBD1 (5 bases). The germline V gene has CDR1 MNHEY and CDR2 SVGAGI. V was clipped by 4 bases and J by 8 bases, with 15 bases between them. The CDR3 is 14 amino acids. The DNA of the CDR3 is TGTGCCAGCAGTTCGCAGGGCGCTAGGGAGCCCCAGCATTTT. Its translation is CASSSQGAREPQHF.

This chain uses TRBV6-5 with TRBJ2-5; 11 bases agree with TRBD2. CDR3 length: 14 residues. Losses at the gene ends were 7 bases for V and 6 bases for J; bases not matched to a gene: 7. The germline V gene has CDR1 MNHEY and CDR2 SVGAGI. The CDR3 sequence is CASTVAGGPKTQYF. The DNA of the CDR3 is TGTGCCAGCACCGTAGCGGGGGGGCCTAAGACCCAGTACTTC.

This chain joins TRBV11-2 and TRBJ1-5; 8 bases match TRBD1. The CDR3 spans 17 residues. The J segment lost 6 bases and the V segment lost 1 base, leaving 11 bases of the junction unmatched. Germline V CDR1 and CDR2: SGHAT, FQNNGV. CDR3 sequence (DNA): TGTGCCAGCAGCTTAGGCGGGACAGGAGACATAGGTCAGCCCCAGCATTTT. It specifies CASSLGGTGDIGQPQHF.

V usage is TRBV2 and J usage is TRBJ1-1; 8 bases are a match to TRBD1. Germline V gives CDR1 SNHLY, CDR2 FYNNEI. This CDR3 is built from 14 residues. Trimming removed 5 bases from V and 4 bases from J; junction bases left unmatched: 6. The CDR3, as DNA: TGTGCCAGCAGTCTTCAGGGGGCCAGCACTGAAGCTTTCTTT. It translates to CASSLQGASTEAFF.

J is TRBJ2-5 and V is TRBV28, with D possibly matching TRBD2 (6 bases). V shed 6 bases and J shed 5 bases, with 19 bases lying between them. This CDR3 spans 15 amino acids. Germline CDR1 MDHEN, CDR2 SYDVKM. CDR3 sequence reads: CASSVRDGGKETQYF. CDR3 DNA: TGTGCCAGCAGCGTCCGGGACGGAGGGAAGGAGACCCAGTACTTC.

The CDR3, as DNA: TGTGCCAGCAGAATAGCGGGGGGCCCCACCGGGGAGCTGTTTTTT. Its protein is CASRIAGGPTGELFF. This rearrangement joins TRBV6-5 to TRBJ2-2; 10 nucleotides agree with TRBD2. V shed 6 bases and J 4 bases; nucleotides not matched to a gene: 5. Germline V gene lookup returns CDR1 MNHEY and CDR2 SVGAGI. This CDR3 is built from 15 residues.

Written as DNA, the CDR3 is TGTGCCAGCAGTTACTCGCGAGGGAATGAGCAGTTCTTC. This encodes CASSYSRGNEQFF. V usage is TRBV6-5 and J usage is TRBJ2-1, with D possibly TRBD2 on 5 matching bases. Germline-derived CDR1 and CDR2 are MNHEY and SVGAGI. Deletions cut 0 bases from V and 7 bases from J, with 7 bases between. CDR3 length equals 13 residues.

Here the CDR3 reads CASRLEANTGELFF. CDR3 in DNA: TGTGCCAGTAGACTAGAAGCGAACACCGGGGAGCTGTTTTTT. The genes are TRBV2 and TRBJ2-2; D is perhaps TRBD2 (6 bases). CDR1 SNHLY and CDR2 FYNNEI come from the germline V gene. V shed 9 bases and J shed 0 bases, with 11 bases lying between them. CDR3 length: 14 residues.

The chain links TRBV2 to TRBJ1-5; no clear D gene. The germline V and J ends were trimmed by 4 bases and 2 bases, with 12 bases remaining between them. Germline V lookup: CDR1 SNHLY, CDR2 FYNNEI. The CDR3 loop spans 15 amino acids. CDR3 protein: CASSVRGQGNQPQHF. The CDR3 bases are TGTGCCAGCAGTGTAAGAGGGCAGGGCAATCAGCCCCAGCATTTT.

This clone showed up just once. The chain links TRBV21-1 to TRBJ2-2; TRBD2 is taken as the D call from the table, unchecked against the DNA. TRBV21-1 is a listed pseudogene. The CDR3 totals 13 residues. Here the CDR3 reads CASTSHTDWELFF. The CDR3, as DNA: TGTGCCAGCACCTCCCACACGGACTGGGAGCTGTTTTTT.

V is TRBV10-1 and J is TRBJ1-5; 7 nucleotides agree with TRBD1. Germline V lookup: CDR1 WNHNN, CDR2 SYGVQD (reference sequence). The CDR3 has 19 amino acids. The junction had 14 bases not matched to a gene; V was cut back by 0 bases and J by 3 bases. Here the CDR3 reads CASSESEETGEGYNQPQHF. The CDR3 bases are TGCGCCAGCAGTGAGTCTGAGGAAACAGGGGAAGGGTACAATCAGCCCCAGCATTTT.

V usage is TRBV29-1 and J usage is TRBJ1-4; no clear D. Looked up from germline, CDR1 is SQVTM and CDR2 is ANQGSEA. This CDR3 spans 12 amino acids. V dropped 4 bases and J dropped 4 bases, with 7 bases sitting between them. The CDR3 DNA reads as TGCAGCGTTGTCGGGTATAATGAAAAACTGTTTTTT. It is translated as CSVVGYNEKLFF.

The chain is built from TRBV9 and TRBJ1-3; TRBD1 aligns across 9 bases. Germline CDR1 is SGDLS and CDR2 is YYNGEE. The ends lost 3 bases at V and 4 bases at J; junction bases unmatched: 8. This CDR3 comprises 16 residues. The CDR3 loop is CASSARDRVVGNTIYF. In DNA form, the CDR3 reads TGTGCCAGCAGCGCCCGGGACAGGGTAGTCGGAAACACCATATATTTT.

The V call is TRBV10-3, the J call TRBJ1-5; 7 nucleotides line up with TRBD1. Germline trimming cut 9 bases from V and 0 bases from J; bases unmatched to any gene: 5. The CDR3 contains 14 residues. Germline V gives CDR1 ENHRY, CDR2 SYGVKD. The CDR3 loop reads CAIGTAYSNQPQHF. The CDR3 coding sequence is TGTGCCATAGGGACAGCGTATAGCAATCAGCCCCAGCATTTT.

This chain connects TRBV30 to TRBJ1-4, with a tentative D call TRBD1 (5 bases). The CDR3 is 13 residues long. Trimming left V 1 base short and J 8 bases short, with 11 bases between. Germline V lookup: CDR1 GTSNPN, CDR2 SVGIG (reference sequence). CDR3 nucleotides: TGTGCCTGGAGTGCCGGAGGGGAGGAAAAACTGTTTTTT. Amino acid sequence: CAWSAGGEEKLFF.

V and J are TRBV24-1 and TRBJ2-3; D unresolved. The V gene lost 6 bases and the J gene lost 0 bases, with 9 bases spanning the gap. The CDR3 contains 14 residues. CDR1 and CDR2 (germline): KGHDR, SFDVKD. CDR3 loop: CATSSSTSTDTQYF. The CDR3 DNA follows: TGTGCCACCAGTAGTTCTACCAGCACAGATACGCAGTATTTT.

This chain connects TRBV7-7 to TRBJ2-1; possibly TRBD2 for D (6 bases). The CDR3 consists of 13 residues. Germline lookup yields CDR1 SSHAT and CDR2 FNYEAQ (reference sequence). Deletions cut 3 bases from V and 5 bases from J, with 8 bases between. The CDR3 here is CASSFGGNNEQFF. The CDR3 bases are TGTGCCAGCAGCTTTGGGGGGAACAATGAGCAGTTCTTC.

This clone was found once. This chain connects TRBV5-6 to TRBJ1-2, with a possible D match to TRBD1 (5 bases). This CDR3 has 14 amino acids. V lost 9 bases, J lost 1 base, and 16 bases lay in between. The V gene's germline CDR1 is SGHDT and CDR2 YYEEEE. CDR3 DNA: TGTGCCACCCGCGGAGACAGCCTTAACTATGGCTACACCTTC. It specifies CATRGDSLNYGYTF.

The chain uses TRBV27 and TRBJ2-1; 12 bases agree with TRBD2. Germline CDR1 is MNHEY and CDR2 is SMNVEV (reference sequence). The CDR3 is 15 amino acids. With V trimmed by 6 bases and J by 4 bases, 4 bases remained unmatched. The CDR3 spells CASRAGLAGYNEQFF. Here the CDR3 DNA reads TGTGCCAGCAGAGCCGGACTAGCGGGGTACAATGAGCAGTTCTTC.

The chain uses TRBV15 and TRBJ1-2; no clear D. V lost 1 base and J 0 bases, leaving 6 bases between the germline ends. The CDR3 extends over 14 amino acids. Germline assignment: CDR1 LNHNV and CDR2 YYDKDF (reference sequence). The CDR3 coding sequence is TGTGCCACCAGCAGAGCGAACACTAACTATGGCTACACCTTC. Translating gives CATSRANTNYGYTF.

This chain joins TRBV9 and TRBJ2-6, with D unclear. V dropped 0 bases and J dropped 1 base, with 14 bases sitting between them. CDR1 SGDLS and CDR2 YYNGEE come from the germline V gene. The CDR3 consists of 18 residues. This CDR3 reads CASSVGARLESGANVLTF. The DNA for the CDR3 is TGTGCCAGCAGCGTAGGGGCCCGTCTTGAATCTGGGGCCAACGTCCTGACTTTC.

The chain has TRBV6-4 and TRBJ2-1, with 8 bases identical to TRBD1. From germline, CDR1 is MRHNA and CDR2 SNTAGT. V dropped 3 bases and J dropped 2; count of bases not matched to a gene: 3. CDR3 length equals 15 residues. CDR3 sequence reads: CASSELRGPYNEQFF. The CDR3 DNA reads TGTGCCAGCAGTGAACTCAGGGGGCCCTACAATGAGCAGTTCTTC.